Described below is a single T cell receptor beta chain sequence and its context. Antigen unknown. These data come from a study of vaccination and CD4 T cells after COVID-19. Turning to the study itself: Stimulation of cells relied on overlapping spike peptides derived from SARS-CoV-2, HCoV-NL63, HCoV-OC43 and HCoV-229E. Whole-study results and caveats: Within the convalescent patients, a median roughly 87% of the SARS-CoV-2-reactive clones were ones that appeared only post-vaccination.

Regarding treatment: roughly ten-day PBMC culture with coronavirus spike peptide pools or control peptides (ViraFEST assay). The Oncomine TCR Beta short-read assay was what sequenced the DNA obtained from cultured CD4+ T cells. TCRdb ran MiXCR on the PCR reads and lists one entry per CDR3 protein. Among 18,000 or so distinct CDR3 sequences listed, roughly 50% were seen once. The CDR3 consists of 15 residues. The germline gives CDR1 MNHEY, CDR2 SVGEGT. The J segment lost 5 bases and the V segment lost 5 bases, leaving 9 bases of the junction unmatched. The source material was CD4+ T cells from blood, cultured in vitro. J is TRBJ2-5 and V is TRBV6-2 or TRBV6-3, with 9 nucleotides matching TRBD2. This clonotype originated in a human donor who had recovered from COVID-19. Here the CDR3 reads CASSVLAGPEETQYF. CDR3 DNA sequence: TGTGCCAGCAGTGTACTAGCGGGCCCGGAGGAGACCCAGTACTTC.